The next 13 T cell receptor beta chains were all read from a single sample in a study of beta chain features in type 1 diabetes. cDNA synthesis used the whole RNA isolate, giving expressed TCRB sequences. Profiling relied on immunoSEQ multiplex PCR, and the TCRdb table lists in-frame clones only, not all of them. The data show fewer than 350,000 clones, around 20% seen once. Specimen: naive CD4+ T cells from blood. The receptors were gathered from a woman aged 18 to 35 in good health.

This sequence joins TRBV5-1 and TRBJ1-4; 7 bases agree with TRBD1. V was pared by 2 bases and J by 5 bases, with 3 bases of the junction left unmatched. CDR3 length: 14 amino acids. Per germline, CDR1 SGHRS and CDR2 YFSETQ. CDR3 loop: CASSFRGTNEKLFF. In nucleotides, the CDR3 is TGCGCCAGCAGCTTCAGGGGGACGAATGAAAAACTGTTTTTT.

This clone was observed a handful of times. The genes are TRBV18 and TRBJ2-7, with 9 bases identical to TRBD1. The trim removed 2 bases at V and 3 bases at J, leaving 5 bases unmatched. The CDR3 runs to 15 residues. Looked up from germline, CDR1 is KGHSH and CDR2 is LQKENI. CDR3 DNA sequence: TGTGCCAGCTCACCAAGACAGGGGGACAACTACGAGCAGTACTTC. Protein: CASSPRQGDNYEQYF.

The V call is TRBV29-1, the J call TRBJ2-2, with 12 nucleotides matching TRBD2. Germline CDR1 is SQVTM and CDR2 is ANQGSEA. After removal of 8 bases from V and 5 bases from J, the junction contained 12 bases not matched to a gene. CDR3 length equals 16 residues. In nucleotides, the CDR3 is TGCAGCACCGGTACTAGCGGGGGGCGAGGGACCGGGGAGCTGTTTTTT. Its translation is CSTGTSGGRGTGELFF.

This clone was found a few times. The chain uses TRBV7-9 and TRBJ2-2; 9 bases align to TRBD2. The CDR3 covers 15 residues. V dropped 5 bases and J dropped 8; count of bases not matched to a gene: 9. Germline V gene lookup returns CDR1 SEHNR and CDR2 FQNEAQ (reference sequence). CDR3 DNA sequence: TGTGCCAGCAGCAACCTAGCGGGGCTCAGAGGGGAGCTGTTTTTT. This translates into CASSNLAGLRGELFF.

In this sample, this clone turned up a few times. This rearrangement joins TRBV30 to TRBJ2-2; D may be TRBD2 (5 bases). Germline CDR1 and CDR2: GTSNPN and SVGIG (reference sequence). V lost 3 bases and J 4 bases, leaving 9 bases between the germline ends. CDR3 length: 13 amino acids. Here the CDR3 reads CAWRAAGTGELFF. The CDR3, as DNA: TGTGCCTGGAGGGCCGCGGGCACCGGGGAGCTGTTTTTT.

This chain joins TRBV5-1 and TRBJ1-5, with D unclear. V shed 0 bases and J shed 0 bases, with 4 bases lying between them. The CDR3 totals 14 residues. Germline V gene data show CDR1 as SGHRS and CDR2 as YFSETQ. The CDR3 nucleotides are TGCGCCAGCAGCTTGGGACATAGCAATCAGCCCCAGCATTTT. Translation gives CASSLGHSNQPQHF. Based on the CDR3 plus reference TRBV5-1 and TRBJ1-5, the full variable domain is KAGVTQTPRYLIKTRGQQVTLSCSPISGHRSVSWYQQTPGQGLQFLFEYFSETQRNKGNFPGRFSGRQFSNSRSEMNVSTLELGDSALYLCASSLGHSNQPQHFGDGTRLSIL.

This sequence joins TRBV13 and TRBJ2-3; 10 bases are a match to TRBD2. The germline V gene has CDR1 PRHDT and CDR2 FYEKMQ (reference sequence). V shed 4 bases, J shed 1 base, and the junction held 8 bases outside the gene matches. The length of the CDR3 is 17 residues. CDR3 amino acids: CASSYLAGAPGTDTQYF. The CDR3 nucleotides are TGTGCCAGCAGCTACCTAGCGGGGGCACCAGGCACAGATACGCAGTATTTT.

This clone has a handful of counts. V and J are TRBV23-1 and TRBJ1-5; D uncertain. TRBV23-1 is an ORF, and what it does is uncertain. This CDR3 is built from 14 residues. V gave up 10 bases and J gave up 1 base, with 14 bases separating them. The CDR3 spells CATCTYCSNQPQHF. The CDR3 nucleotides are TGCGCCACCTGTACCTATTGCAGCAATCAGCCCCAGCATTTT.

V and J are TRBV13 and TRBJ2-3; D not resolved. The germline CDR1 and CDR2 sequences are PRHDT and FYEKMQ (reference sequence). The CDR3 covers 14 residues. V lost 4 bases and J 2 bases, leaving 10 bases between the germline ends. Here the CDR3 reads CASSSPRLTDTQYF. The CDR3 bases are TGTGCCAGCAGCTCTCCTAGGCTCACAGATACGCAGTATTTT.

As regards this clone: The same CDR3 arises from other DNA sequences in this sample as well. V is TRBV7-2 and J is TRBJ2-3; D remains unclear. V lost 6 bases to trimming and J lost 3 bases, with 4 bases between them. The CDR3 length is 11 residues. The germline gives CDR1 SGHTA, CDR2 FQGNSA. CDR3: CASSSTDTQYF. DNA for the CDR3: TGTGCCAGCAGTTCTACAGATACGCAGTATTTT.

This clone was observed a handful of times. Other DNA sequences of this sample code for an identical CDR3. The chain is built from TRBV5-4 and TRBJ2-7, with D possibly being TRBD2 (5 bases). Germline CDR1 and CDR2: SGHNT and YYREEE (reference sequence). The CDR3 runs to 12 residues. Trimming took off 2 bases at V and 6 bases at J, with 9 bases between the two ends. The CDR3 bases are TGTGCCAGCAGCTTACCGGGGTCCGAGCAGTACTTC. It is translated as CASSLPGSEQYF.

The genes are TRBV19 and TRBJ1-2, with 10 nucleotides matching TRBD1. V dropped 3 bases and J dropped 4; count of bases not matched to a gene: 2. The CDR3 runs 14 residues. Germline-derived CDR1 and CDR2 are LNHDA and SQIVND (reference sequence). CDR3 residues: CASSMGQGTYGYTF. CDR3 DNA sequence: TGTGCCAGTAGTATGGGACAGGGGACCTATGGCTACACCTTC.

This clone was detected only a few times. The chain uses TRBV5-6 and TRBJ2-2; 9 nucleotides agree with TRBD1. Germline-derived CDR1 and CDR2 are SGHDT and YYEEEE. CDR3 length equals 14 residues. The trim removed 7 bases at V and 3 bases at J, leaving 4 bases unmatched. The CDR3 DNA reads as TGTGCCAGCTTGACAGGGGGGGACACCGGGGAGCTGTTTTTT. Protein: CASLTGGDTGELFF.